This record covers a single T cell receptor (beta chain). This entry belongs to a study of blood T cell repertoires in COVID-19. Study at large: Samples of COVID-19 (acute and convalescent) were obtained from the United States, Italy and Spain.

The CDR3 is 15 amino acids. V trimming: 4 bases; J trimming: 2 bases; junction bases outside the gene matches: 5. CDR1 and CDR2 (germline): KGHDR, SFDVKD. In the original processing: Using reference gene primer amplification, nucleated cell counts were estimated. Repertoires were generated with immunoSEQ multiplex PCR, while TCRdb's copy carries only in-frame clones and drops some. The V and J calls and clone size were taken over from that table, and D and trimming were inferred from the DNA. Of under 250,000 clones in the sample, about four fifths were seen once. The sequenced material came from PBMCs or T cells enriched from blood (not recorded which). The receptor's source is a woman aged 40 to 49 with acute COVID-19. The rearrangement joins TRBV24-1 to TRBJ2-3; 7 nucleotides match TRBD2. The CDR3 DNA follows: TGTGCCACCAGTGAACCGGGGGGACCCACAGATACGCAGTATTTT. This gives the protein CATSEPGGPTDTQYF.